This TCR beta chain was identified during a study of T cell changes during pregnancy in multiple sclerosis. Profiled with immunoSEQ multiplex PCR; TCRdb holds only in-frame clones, not every one. Of tens of thousands of clones listed, around 94% were seen once; the top ten hold approximately 0.84%. The CDR3 has 12 amino acids. The V end was cut by 1 base, the J end by 8 bases, with 8 bases between. Per the germline V gene, CDR1 is SGHAT and CDR2 is FQNNGV. This receptor was taken from a female donor with multiple sclerosis, enrolled in a pregnancy study. The sequencing used peripheral blood, collected in the third trimester of pregnancy. The chain couples TRBV11-2 to TRBJ1-1; tentative D call: TRBD1 (5 bases). CDR3 nucleotides: TGTGCCAGCAGCTTAGCCAGGGCAGAAGCTTTCTTT. Translating gives CASSLARAEAFF.